This T cell receptor (beta chain) was retrieved from a study of identifying expanded T cells in peripheral blood. Notes on the study in general: Across healthy donors, higher total template counts meant significantly greater roughly 2-week count variance.

Points on this clone: Its antigen is unidentified.

Clones were sequenced by immunoSEQ multiplex PCR, and TCRdb holds only the in-frame ones, with some missing. The sample lists around 91,000 clones, approximately 89% occurring once. No infections or other immune events were documented during collection. Trimming removed 4 bases from V and 1 base from J, with 12 bases in between. Germline CDR1 and CDR2: MNHEY and SMNVEV (reference sequence). The CDR3 is 15 residues long. Sequencing used blood. This TCR derives from a person between 18 and 75 years old in good health. The chain joins TRBV27 to TRBJ2-3; no firm D call. The CDR3 DNA sequence: TGTGCCAGCAGTTACTTCGGGCAGGGCACAGATACGCAGTATTTT. Its translation: CASSYFGQGTDTQYF.